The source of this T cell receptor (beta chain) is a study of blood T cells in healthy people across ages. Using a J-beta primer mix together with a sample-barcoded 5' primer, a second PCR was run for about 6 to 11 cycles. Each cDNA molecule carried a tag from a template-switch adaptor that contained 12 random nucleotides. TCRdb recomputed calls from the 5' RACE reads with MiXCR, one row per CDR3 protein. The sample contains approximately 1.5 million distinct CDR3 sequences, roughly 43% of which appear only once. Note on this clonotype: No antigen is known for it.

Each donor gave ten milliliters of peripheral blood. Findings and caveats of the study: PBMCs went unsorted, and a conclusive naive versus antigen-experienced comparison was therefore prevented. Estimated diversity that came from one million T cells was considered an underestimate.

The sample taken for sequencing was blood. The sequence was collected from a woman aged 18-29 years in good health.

The CDR3 DNA sequence: TGCGCCAGCAGCCAAGGTAGGGCCGTGACAGGGGACGCCTACGAGCAGTACTTC. Protein sequence: CASSQGRAVTGDAYEQYF. The V call is TRBV4-1, the J call TRBJ2-7; 8 nucleotides align to TRBD1. The germline gives CDR1 MGHRA, CDR2 YSYEKL. V lost 1 base to trimming and J lost 2 bases; unmatched junction nucleotides: 13. CDR3 size: 18 residues.